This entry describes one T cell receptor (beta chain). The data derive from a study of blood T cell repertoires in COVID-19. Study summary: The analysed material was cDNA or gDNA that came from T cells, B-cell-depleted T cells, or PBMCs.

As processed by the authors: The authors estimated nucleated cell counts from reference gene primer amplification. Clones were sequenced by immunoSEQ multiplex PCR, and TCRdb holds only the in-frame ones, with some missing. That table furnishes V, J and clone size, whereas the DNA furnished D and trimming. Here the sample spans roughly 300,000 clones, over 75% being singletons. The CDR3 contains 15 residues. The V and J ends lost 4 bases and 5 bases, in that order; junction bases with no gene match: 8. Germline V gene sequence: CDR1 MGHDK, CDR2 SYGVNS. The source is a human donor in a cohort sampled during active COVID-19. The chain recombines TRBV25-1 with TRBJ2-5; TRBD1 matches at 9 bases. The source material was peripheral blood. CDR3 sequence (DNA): TGTGCCAGCAGTGTGACAGGGGGTCCCTGGGAGACCCAGTACTTC. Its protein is CASSVTGGPWETQYF.